These 13 T cell receptor beta chains were all obtained from the same sample, sequenced in a study of T cell responses to AZD1222 COVID-19 vaccine. Profiled with immunoSEQ multiplex PCR; TCRdb holds only in-frame clones, not every one. Here the sample spans about 110,000 clones, roughly 90% being singletons. Sequenced material: peripheral blood, taken on day 0 of AZD1222 vaccination. The source of these receptors is an adult in good health.

The rearrangement uses TRBV6-5 and TRBJ1-1, with TRBD1 matching over 7 bases. The V segment lost 0 bases and the J segment 8 bases; nucleotides outside the gene matches: 9. Germline V gene sequence: CDR1 MNHEY, CDR2 SVGAGI. This CDR3 is 15 amino acids long. CDR3 nucleotides: TGTGCCAGCAGTTACTCCGCTAGACAGGGTCCGGAAGCTTTCTTT. Its translation is CASSYSARQGPEAFF.

The chain combines TRBV7-9 with TRBJ2-5, with 7 positions matching TRBD2. The CDR3 length is 18 residues. Per the germline V gene, CDR1 is SEHNR and CDR2 is FQNEAQ (reference sequence). The V and J ends lost 1 base and 1 base, in that order; junction bases with no gene match: 12. CDR3 bases: TGTGCCAGCAGCTTAGGTCTATCGTCCGGGGGGACCCAAGAGACCCAGTACTTC. Translating gives CASSLGLSSGGTQETQYF.

The chain has TRBV29-1 and TRBJ1-1, with TRBD1 as a possible D gene (5 bases). This CDR3 comprises 14 residues. Germline values: CDR1 SQVTM, CDR2 ANQGSEA. V was pared by 7 bases and J by 5 bases, with 20 bases between. DNA of the CDR3: TGCAGCGCTTACCCGGATCCCCGGGGGACTGAAGCTTTCTTT. It codes for CSAYPDPRGTEAFF.

The genes are TRBV19 and TRBJ2-2; possible D gene TRBD1, 5 bases. This CDR3 has 14 amino acids. Per the germline V gene, CDR1 is LNHDA and CDR2 is SQIVND (reference sequence). V lost 5 bases and J 1 base, leaving 8 bases between the germline ends. The CDR3 is CASSPQGNTGELFF. The DNA for the CDR3 is TGTGCCAGTAGTCCCCAGGGGAACACCGGGGAGCTGTTTTTT.

The gene calls are TRBV6-5 and TRBJ2-7; 8 bases are a match to TRBD2. J lost 4 bases, V lost 2 bases, and 7 bases had no gene match. The CDR3 contains 15 residues. Germline CDR1 reads MNHEY; CDR2 reads SVGAGI. The CDR3 DNA is TGTGCCAGCAGTTACGACGGGGGGGCTACGTACGAGCAGTACTTC. Translating gives CASSYDGGATYEQYF.

This clone was seen at least ten times. The CDR3 DNA sequence: TGTGCCAGCAGACAGGGTGGAGGCCAGCCCCAGCATTTT. Translated: CASRQGGGQPQHF. The chain combines TRBV6-5 with TRBJ1-5; TRBD1 is a possible D gene (6 bases). CDR1 and CDR2 (germline): MNHEY, SVGAGI. V gave up 6 bases and J gave up 7 bases, with 13 bases separating them. The CDR3 contains 13 residues.

The chain joins TRBV6-4 to TRBJ2-2; D is unclear. Germline V gene sequence: CDR1 MRHNA, CDR2 SNTAGT. Trimming left V 8 bases short and J 2 bases short, with 9 bases between. This CDR3 has 13 amino acids. The CDR3 DNA reads as TGTGCCAGCCGCGACCATAACACCGGGGAGCTGTTTTTT. It translates to CASRDHNTGELFF.

The V gene is TRBV4-2, the J gene TRBJ2-7, with D uncertain. CDR1 is LGHNA, CDR2 YNFKEQ, per germline. Trimming took off 0 bases at V and 0 bases at J, with 6 bases between the two ends. CDR3 length: 14 amino acids. CDR3 region: CASSQEEGSYEQYF. Here the CDR3 DNA reads TGTGCCAGCAGCCAAGAGGAAGGCTCCTACGAGCAGTACTTC.

The rearrangement joins TRBV6-5 to TRBJ2-1; 7 nucleotides agree with TRBD2. Germline assignment: CDR1 MNHEY and CDR2 SVGAGI. The V gene end was trimmed by 4 bases and the J gene end by 5 bases; junction bases not matched to a gene: 8. CDR3 length equals 15 residues. CDR3 in DNA: TGTGCCAGCAGTTCCCTGGGGGGGTCTAACAATGAGCAGTTCTTC. Its translation is CASSSLGGSNNEQFF.

The chain carries TRBV30 and TRBJ2-7; 10 nucleotides line up with TRBD1. The CDR3 sequence is 13 residues long. The J segment lost 3 bases and the V segment lost 7 bases, leaving 6 bases of the junction unmatched. Germline values: CDR1 GTSNPN, CDR2 SVGIG (reference sequence). Here the CDR3 DNA reads TGTGCCTCCTCGGGACAGGGGTTCTACGAGCAGTACTTC. Translating gives CASSGQGFYEQYF.

V and J are TRBV6-5 and TRBJ1-1; D gene unclear. The CDR3 runs to 12 residues. The germline gives CDR1 MNHEY, CDR2 SVGAGI. Trimming cost V 7 bases and J 4 bases, with 10 bases left between them. The CDR3 region is CASTLTGTEAFF. CDR3 bases: TGTGCCAGCACCTTAACGGGCACTGAAGCTTTCTTT.

CDR3 nucleotide sequence: TGTGCCAGCACCAGGGATTCTGAAGCTTTCTTT. This sequence encodes CASTRDSEAFF. The chain joins TRBV6-4 to TRBJ1-1, with TRBD1 as a possible D gene (5 bases). V lost 7 bases and J lost 6, with 9 bases in between. The CDR3 extends over 11 amino acids. The germline V gene has CDR1 MRHNA and CDR2 SNTAGT.

This clone was counted a few times. The CDR3 spells CATSRRHPNTGELFF. CDR3 nucleotides: TGTGCCACCAGCAGGCGACACCCGAACACCGGGGAGCTGTTTTTT. This rearrangement joins TRBV15 to TRBJ2-2; D remains unclear. Germline CDR1 LNHNV, CDR2 YYDKDF (reference sequence). V lost 3 bases and J 0 bases, leaving 8 bases between the germline ends. The CDR3 sequence is 15 residues long.